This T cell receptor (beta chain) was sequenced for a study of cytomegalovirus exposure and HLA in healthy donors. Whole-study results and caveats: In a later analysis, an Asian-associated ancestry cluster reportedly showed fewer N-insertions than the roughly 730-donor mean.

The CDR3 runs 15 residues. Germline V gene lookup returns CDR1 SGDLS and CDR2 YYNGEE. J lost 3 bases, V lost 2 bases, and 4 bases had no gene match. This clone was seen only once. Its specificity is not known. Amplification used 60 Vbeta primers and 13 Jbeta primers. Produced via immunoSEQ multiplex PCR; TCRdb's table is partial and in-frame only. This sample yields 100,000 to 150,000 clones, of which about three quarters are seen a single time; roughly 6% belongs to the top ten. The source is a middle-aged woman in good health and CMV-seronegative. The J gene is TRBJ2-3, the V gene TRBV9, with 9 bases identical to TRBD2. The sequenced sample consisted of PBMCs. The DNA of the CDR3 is TGTGCCAGCAGCGTGGCTAGCGGGATGACAGATACGCAGTATTTT. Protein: CASSVASGMTDTQYF.